The 8 T cell receptor beta chains presented below share a single source sample, sequenced in a study of T cell repertoires in cytomegalovirus infection. These receptors have no identified antigens. TCRdb re-called the reads through MiXCR, storing one row per CDR3 protein. The sample consists of some 920,000 distinct CDR3 sequences, around 29% of them appearing once. The sequencing here drew on cultured CD8+ T cells from PBMCs, taken from culture after CMV antigen stimulation. The origin of the receptors is a human donor in good health (CMV status not recorded). Some clones in this sample may be carry-over from other donors' samples.

This clonotype was found many times. The genes are TRBV7-2 and TRBJ2-2, with TRBD2 matching 10 bases. Germline CDR1 and CDR2: SGHTA and FQGNSA. There are 18 residues in the CDR3. Germline trimming cut 1 base from V and 2 bases from J; bases unmatched to any gene: 7. This CDR3 reads CASSLEEGLAHNTGELFF. The DNA for the CDR3 is TGTGCCAGCAGCTTAGAGGAGGGACTAGCGCACAACACCGGGGAGCTGTTTTTT.

V and J are TRBV7-2 and TRBJ2-7, with D perhaps TRBD2 (6 bases). The CDR3 runs 16 residues. V was trimmed by 1 base and J by 0 bases, leaving 13 bases between them. CDR1 SGHTA and CDR2 FQGNSA come from the germline V gene. In DNA form, the CDR3 reads TGTGCCAGCAGCTTAGAAAGGGTGGGACTCTCCTACGAGCAGTACTTC. This codes for CASSLERVGLSYEQYF. The whole variable domain, filled in from reference TRBV7-2 and TRBJ2-7, reads GAGVSQSPSNKVTEKGKDVELRCDPISGHTALYWYRQSLGQGLEFLIYFQGNSAPDKSGLPSDRFSAERTGGSVSTLTIQRTQQEDSAVYLCASSLERVGLSYEQYFGPGTRLTVT.

This chain uses TRBV5-1 with TRBJ2-1; D is ambiguous. The CDR3 consists of 13 residues. The germline gives CDR1 SGHRS, CDR2 YFSETQ. The ends were cut back, 4 bases at V and 6 bases at J, with 11 bases in the middle. The DNA of the CDR3 is TGCGCCAGCAGCCCCTGGCTAAGCAATGAGCAGTTCTTC. This translates into CASSPWLSNEQFF.

Of note for this clonotype: This may arise from a read error, as a much more abundant clone is one base away. The gene calls are TRBV7-8 and TRBJ2-2; 7 positions agree with TRBD1. Germline CDR1 SGHVS, CDR2 FQNEAQ. The CDR3 contains 15 residues. The CDR3 protein is CTSSWDSVKTGELFF. The DNA for the CDR3 is TGTACCAGCAGCTGGGACAGCGTAAAAACCGGGGAGCTGTTTTTT.

This clonotype was counted only a few times. The V call is TRBV3-1, the J call TRBJ2-3, with D possibly being TRBD1 (6 bases). V lost 3 bases, J lost 6 bases, and 19 bases lay in between. The CDR3 loop spans 16 amino acids. Germline values: CDR1 LGHDT, CDR2 YNNKEL (reference sequence). The CDR3 DNA sequence: TGTGCCAGCAGCCATACCTCAACAGGGTTTAGGGATACGCAGTATTTT. As protein: CASSHTSTGFRDTQYF.

The chain combines TRBV29-1 with TRBJ2-5, with a possible D match to TRBD1 (5 bases). The length of the CDR3 is 13 residues. From germline, CDR1 is SQVTM and CDR2 ANQGSEA. Trimming cost V 6 bases and J 5 bases, with 16 bases left between them. CDR3 sequence (DNA): TGCAGCGTCACCCAAGGGGCTGGGGAGACCCAGTACTTC. Protein sequence: CSVTQGAGETQYF.

In the case of this clonotype: The junction does not match germline at one end; this may be a read error. The V gene is TRBV6-2 or TRBV6-3, the J gene TRBJ1-1, with unresolved D. CDR1 is MNHEY, CDR2 SVGEGT, per germline. The CDR3 extends over 13 amino acids. The CDR3 loop is CASNYGPGTEAFF. Written as DNA, the CDR3 is TGTGCCAGCAATTACGGTCCCGGGACTGAAGCTTTCTTT.

This clonotype was observed a few times. The V call is TRBV5-1, the J call TRBJ1-2; D is uncertain. Germline V gene sequence: CDR1 SGHRS, CDR2 YFSETQ. The CDR3 extends over 14 amino acids. V was trimmed by 0 bases and J by 0 bases, leaving 6 bases between them. The CDR3 DNA reads as TGCGCCAGCAGCTTGGGCAGGACTAACTATGGCTACACCTTC. Encoded protein: CASSLGRTNYGYTF.